This TCR beta chain was profiled in a study of T cells in localized non-small cell lung cancer. A word on this clone: Its antigen is unidentified.

Assay: immunoSEQ multiplex PCR; the TCRdb copy retains only in-frame clones and omits some. The data hold around 83,000 clones, with about three quarters observed a single time. The germline V gene encodes CDR1 LGHNA and CDR2 YSLEER. This CDR3 has 17 amino acids. V lost 0 bases to trimming and J lost 3 bases, with 12 bases between them. The study's findings and limits: Adjacent lung held a median roughly 60 of the top 100 tumor clones. Clonality of T cells reached its maximum in uninvolved adjacent lung, surpassing tumor. Heterogeneity is still possible, as just one tumor region was sequenced.

The rearrangement joins TRBV4-3 to TRBJ1-6; TRBD1 is a possible D gene (6 bases). The sample here was PBMCs, taken before any cancer treatment. The sequence came from a man aged 35-75 years with stage II squamous cell lung carcinoma. CDR3 coding DNA: TGCGCCAGCAGCCAAGACAGGGGACGGGGCTATAATTCACCCCTCCACTTT. It specifies CASSQDRGRGYNSPLHF.